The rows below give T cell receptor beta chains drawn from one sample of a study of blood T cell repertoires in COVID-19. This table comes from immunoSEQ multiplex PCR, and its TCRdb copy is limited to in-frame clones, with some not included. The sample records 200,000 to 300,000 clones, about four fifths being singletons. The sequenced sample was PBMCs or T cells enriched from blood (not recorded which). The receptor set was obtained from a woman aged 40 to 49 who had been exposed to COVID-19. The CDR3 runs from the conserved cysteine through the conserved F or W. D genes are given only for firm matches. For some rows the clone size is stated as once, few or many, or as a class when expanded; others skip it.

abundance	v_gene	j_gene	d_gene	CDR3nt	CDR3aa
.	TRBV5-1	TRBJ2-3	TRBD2	TGCGCCAGCAGCGCCCATAGCGGGACAAACACAGATACGCAGTATTTT	CASSAHSGTNTDTQYF
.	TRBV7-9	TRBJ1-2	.	TGTGCCAGCAGCTTAGCGTTGGAGGATTATGGCTACACCTTC	CASSLALEDYGYTF
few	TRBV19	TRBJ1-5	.	TGTGCCAGTAGTATCAGGAGGGTCAATCAGCCCCAGCATTTT	CASSIRRVNQPQHF
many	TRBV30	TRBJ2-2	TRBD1	TGTGCCTGGAGCAGGGGGCCGGGCACCGGGGAGCTGTTTTTT	CAWSRGPGTGELFF
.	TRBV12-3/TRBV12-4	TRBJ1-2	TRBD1	TGTGCCAGCAGTCAACAGGGGTTATATGGCTACACCTTC	CASSQQGLYGYTF
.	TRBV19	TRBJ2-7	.	TGTGCCAGTTCCCAGGGGCCGTACTCCTACGAGCAGTACTTC	CASSQGPYSYEQYF
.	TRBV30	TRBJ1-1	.	TGTGCCTGGAGGTGGACTGGGAGGGGGGGTTTAAGCGACACTGAAGCTTTCTTT	CAWRWTGRGGLSDTEAFF
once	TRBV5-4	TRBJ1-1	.	TGTGCCAGCAGCTATGGAGACCGTGACACTGAAGCTTTCTTT	CASSYGDRDTEAFF
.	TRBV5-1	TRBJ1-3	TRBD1	TGCGCCAGCAGCTTGGGAGAGGGGGCGAGGGGAAACACCATATATTTT	CASSLGEGARGNTIYF
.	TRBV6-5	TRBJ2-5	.	TGTGCCAGCCGGGGGACCCAAGAGACCCAGTACTTC	CASRGTQETQYF
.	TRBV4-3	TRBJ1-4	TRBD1	TGCGCCAGCAGCCAACTGAGGACAGGGTGGGCTAATGAAAAACTGTTTTTT	CASSQLRTGWANEKLFF
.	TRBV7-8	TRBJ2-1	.	TGTGCCAGCAGCTTAGGGCCCGACAATGAGCAGTTCTTC	CASSLGPDNEQFF
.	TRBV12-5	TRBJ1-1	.	TGTGCTAGTGGTTTGTTTTTAACGACCACTATGAACACTGAAGCTTTCTTT	CASGLFLTTTMNTEAFF
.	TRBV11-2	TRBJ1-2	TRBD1	TGTGCCAGCAGCCTGACAGGGACGTATGGCTACACCTTC	CASSLTGTYGYTF
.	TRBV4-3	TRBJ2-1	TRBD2	TGCGCCAGCAGCCAAGGAGGGTTCGCGGGGGGCCACGATGAGCAGTTCTTC	CASSQGGFAGGHDEQFF
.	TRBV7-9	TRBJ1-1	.	TGTGCCAGCAGCTTAGCTTACAGCATGAACACTGAAGCTTTCTTT	CASSLAYSMNTEAFF
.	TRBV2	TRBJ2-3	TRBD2	TGTGCCAGCAGCGATGGACTAGCGGGGGGGCCAGATACGCAGTATTTT	CASSDGLAGGPDTQYF
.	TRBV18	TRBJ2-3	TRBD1	TGTGCCAGCTCACAACCGGGACAGGCCACAGATACGCAGTATTTT	CASSQPGQATDTQYF
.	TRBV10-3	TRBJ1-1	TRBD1	TGTGCCATCAGTGAGTCGGACAGGGGACCCACTGAAGCTTTCTTT	CAISESDRGPTEAFF
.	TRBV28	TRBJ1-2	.	TGTGCCAGCAGTTTAGGGTCGGGGGGCTACACCTTC	CASSLGSGGYTF
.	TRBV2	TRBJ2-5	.	TGTGCCAGCCAACTGGACAGACTACAAGAGACCCAGTACTTC	CASQLDRLQETQYF
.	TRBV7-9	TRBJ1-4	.	TGTGCCAGCACCCCCCGGACACTTAATGAAAAACTGTTTTTT	CASTPRTLNEKLFF
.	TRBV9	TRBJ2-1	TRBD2	TGTGCCAGCAGCGCCCGTAGCGGGAGCTCCTACAATGAGCAGTTCTTC	CASSARSGSSYNEQFF
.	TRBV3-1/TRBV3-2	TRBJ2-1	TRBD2	TGTGCCAGCAGCCAGTCCGGGGACTACCACAATGAGCAGTTCTTC	CASSQSGDYHNEQFF
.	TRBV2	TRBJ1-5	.	TGTGCCAGCGGGGCCCACAATCAGCCCCAGCATTTT	CASGAHNQPQHF
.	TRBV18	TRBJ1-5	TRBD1	TGTGCCAGCTCTCGGGGGACAGGGGTTAATCAGCCCCAGCATTTT	CASSRGTGVNQPQHF
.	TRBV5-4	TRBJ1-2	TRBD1	TGTGCCAGCAGCCCGATGACAGGGGTCTATGGCTACACCTTC	CASSPMTGVYGYTF
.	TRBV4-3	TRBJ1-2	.	TGCGCCAGCAGCCAAGAGATAAACAGGGACTATGGCTACACCTTC	CASSQEINRDYGYTF
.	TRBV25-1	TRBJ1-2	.	TGTGCCAGCAGCCAGGTTGACTATGGCTACACCTTC	CASSQVDYGYTF
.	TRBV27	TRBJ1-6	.	TGTGCCAGCAGTTTATCAAGGGGTACTTCACCCCTCCACTTT	CASSLSRGTSPLHF
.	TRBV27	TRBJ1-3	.	TGTGCCAGCAGCCCCTTAGACTCTGGAAACACCATATATTTT	CASSPLDSGNTIYF
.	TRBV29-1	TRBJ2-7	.	TGCAGCGTTCAGGCATCTTACGAGCAGTACTTC	CSVQASYEQYF
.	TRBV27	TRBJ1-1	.	TGTGCCAGCAGTTCGGGGGGCGCGGACACTGAAGCTTTCTTT	CASSSGGADTEAFF
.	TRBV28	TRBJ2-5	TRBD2	TGTGCCAGCAGTTCTAGCGGGGGGGGGCAAGAGACCCAGTACTTC	CASSSSGGGQETQYF
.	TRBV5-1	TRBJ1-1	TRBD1	TGCGCCAGCAGCTTGTGGGACAGTGGTGGTGACACTGAAGCTTTCTTT	CASSLWDSGGDTEAFF
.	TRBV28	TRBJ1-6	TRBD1	TGTGCCAGTACCCCGGGACAGAGAATTTCACCCCTCCACTTT	CASTPGQRISPLHF
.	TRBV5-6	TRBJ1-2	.	TGTGCCAGCAGCCCCCGGATGGGAGAGACCTATGGCTACACCTTC	CASSPRMGETYGYTF
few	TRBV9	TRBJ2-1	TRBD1	TGTGCCAGCAGCCCGGGACAGCCAAGGGATGAGCAGTTCTTC	CASSPGQPRDEQFF
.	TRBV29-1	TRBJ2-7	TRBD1	TGCAGCGTTAAGGGGACAGGAGCCTACGAGCAGTACTTC	CSVKGTGAYEQYF
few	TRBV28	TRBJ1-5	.	TGTGCCAGCAGTGCGACAATTCGCAATCAGCCCCAGCATTTT	CASSATIRNQPQHF
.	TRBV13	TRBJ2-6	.	TGTGCCAGCAGCTGGGGGACCAGGGGAATTGGGTTCTCTGGGGCCAACGTCCTGACTTTC	CASSWGTRGIGFSGANVLTF